This entry features one T cell receptor (beta chain) sequence. Its antigen is not identified. Input was approximately 1.8 ug genomic DNA, or all available if less. Profiling relied on immunoSEQ multiplex PCR, and the TCRdb table lists in-frame clones only, not all of them. The table records around 87,000 clones, roughly four fifths of them present only once. The data belong to a study of glioma-infiltrating T cells after dendritic cell vaccination. Whole-study context: Treatment, given 2003 to 2012, was autologous tumor lysate-pulsed dendritic cell vaccination.

Unmatched junction bases numbered 6, after V lost 5 bases and J lost 6 bases. This CDR3 spans 15 amino acids. Looked up from germline, CDR1 is SGHVS and CDR2 is FNYEAQ. The study, taken as a whole, reports: Patients with more pretreatment TILs had longer time to progression and survival.

Described time point: after dendritic cell vaccination, including at tumor progression/relapse. Isocitrate dehydrogenase mutation was absent in all glioblastoma patients. The chain carries TRBV7-6 and TRBJ2-2; 10 positions match TRBD2. Sequenced here: blood, sampled after dendritic cell vaccination. The TCR originated in a human donor with glioblastoma. CDR3 nucleotide sequence: TGTGCCAGCAGCCCAAGCGGGGGGGACGCCGGGGAGCTGTTTTTT. Translated, it gives CASSPSGGDAGELFF. The complete variable domain, with remaining parts taken from reference TRBV7-6 and TRBJ2-2, reads GAGVSQSPRYKVTKRGQDVALRCDPISGHVSLYWYRQALGQGPEFLTYFNYEAQQDKSGLPNDRFSAERPEGSISTLTIQRTEQRDSAMYRCASSPSGGDAGELFFGEGSRLTVL.